This T cell receptor beta chain was recovered during a study of monozygotic twins with inflammatory bowel disease. General observations from the study: Diversity of TCRbeta measured by inverse Simpson was lower in IBD patients than in healthy co-twins. It was observed that concordant and discordant twins did not differ in repertoire similarity, possibly given limited power. IBD patients exhibited fewer clonotypes shared with other individuals than healthy twins, particularly with disease activity.

The CDR3 totals 14 residues. Germline assignment: CDR1 SGDLS and CDR2 YYNGEE. In the case of this clonotype: Its antigen is not known.

Each CDR3 protein gets one entry in TCRdb, which reprocessed the 5' RACE reads and gives no DNA. The repertoire shows more than 300,000 distinct CDR3 sequences; the top ten hold just over 2.5%. The TCR sequence derives from a human donor with ulcerative colitis or Crohn's disease, or a healthy co-twin of an affected twin (not recorded which). The specimen was blood. The J gene is TRBJ1-5, the V gene TRBV9; the D call from TCRdb, TRBD1, cannot be confirmed without DNA. CDR3 sequence: CASSAGTDNQPQHF.